The 26 T cell receptor beta chains reported below all come from one sample, sequenced in a study of regulatory T cells in long-lasting Graves disease. Time point: newly diagnosed GD, antithyroid drugs for less than 3 months. The authors made the TCR library using RNA they extracted from PBMCs. Libraries of TCR beta came from iRepertoire HTBI primers plus Arm-PCR of CDR3 regions. TCRdb reprocessed the multiplex PCR reads with MiXCR, giving one entry per CDR3 protein. Of some 400,000 distinct CDR3 sequences detected, more than 12% appear once; the ten largest clones hold around 15%. This same sample was also part of a study on T cells in Graves' hyperthyroidism and ophthalmopathy.

The sequences come from peripheral blood mononuclear cells (PBMCs), collected at new diagnosis, from a patient treated with antithyroid drugs. The receptors were gathered from a woman in her twenties or thirties with Graves disease.

In the case of this clonotype: A much more abundant neighbour one base away suggests this may be a read error. This sequence joins TRBV12-3 or TRBV12-4 and TRBJ1-1; 7 nucleotides agree with TRBD1. The CDR3 runs 12 residues. As DNA, the CDR3 is TGTGCCACCCGGGACAGTAACACTGAAACTTTCTTT. This codes for CATRDSNTETFF.

The genes are TRBV19 and TRBJ2-5, with D possibly matching TRBD2 (7 bases). V lost 3 bases and J lost 9, with 17 bases in between. The CDR3 has 14 residues. CDR1 and CDR2 from the germline V gene are LNHDA and SQIVND (reference sequence). CDR3 nucleotide sequence: TGTGCCAGTAGTATTGGGAGGGGCCCAGGGGCCCAGTACTTC. Translation gives CASSIGRGPGAQYF. Using reference TRBV19 and TRBJ2-5 for the parts outside the CDR3, the full variable domain is DGGITQSPKYLFRKEGQNVTLSCEQNLNHDAMYWYRQDPGQGLRLIYYSQIVNDFQKGDIAEGYSVSREKKESFPLTVTSAQKNPTAFYLCASSIGRGPGAQYFGPGTRLLVL.

V and J are TRBV19 and TRBJ2-1; 8 bases align to TRBD2. Trimming took 8 bases from V and 4 from J; bases not matched to a gene: 10. The germline gives CDR1 LNHDA, CDR2 SQIVND (reference sequence). The CDR3 is 15 residues long. The CDR3 region is CASGRASGQYNEQFF. The CDR3 DNA follows: TGTGCCAGTGGCAGGGCTAGCGGGCAGTACAATGAGCAGTTCTTC.

As concerns this clonotype: This may come from a read error, since a much larger clone is one base off. CDR3 residues: CASSLSITNITYEQYF. DNA of the CDR3: TGTGCCAGCAGTTTATCGATTACGAACATTACCTACGAGCAGTACTTC. The chain recombines TRBV27 with TRBJ2-7, with no clear D. CDR1 and CDR2 (germline): MNHEY, SMNVEV (reference sequence). The ends were cut back, 0 bases at V and 2 bases at J, with 14 bases in the middle. CDR3 length: 16 residues.

V gene TRBV6-1 combines with J gene TRBJ1-5, with D possibly matching TRBD1 (6 bases). The CDR3 is made up of 15 amino acids. V dropped 3 bases and J dropped 6 bases, with 15 bases sitting between them. From germline, CDR1 is MNHNS and CDR2 SASEGT. The DNA of the CDR3 is TGTGCCAGCAGTGATAGCGGAGGGGGAGGTCAGCCCCAGCATTTT. It specifies CASSDSGGGGQPQHF.

This clonotype was picked up many times. The rearrangement uses TRBV7-2 and TRBJ1-2; no clear D gene. Looked up from germline, CDR1 is SGHTA and CDR2 is FQGNSA. The CDR3 is 14 amino acids. V was pared by 1 base and J by 3 bases, with 9 bases between. CDR3 coding DNA: TGTGCCAGCAGCTTAGATAGGGCGTACTATGGCTACACCTTC. Translated: CASSLDRAYYGYTF.

The chain links TRBV27 to TRBJ2-4, with a weak D call TRBD2 (5 bases). The CDR3 sequence is 12 residues long. Germline CDR1 and CDR2: MNHEY and SMNVEV (reference sequence). V was shortened by 8 bases and J by 6 bases, with 11 bases between the two germline ends. The CDR3 loop reads CASGPGLNIQYF. In nucleotides, the CDR3 is TGTGCCAGCGGCCCGGGGTTAAACATTCAGTACTTC.

The rearrangement links TRBV5-4 to TRBJ2-3; D not certain. Germline V gives CDR1 SGHNT, CDR2 YYREEE (reference sequence). The CDR3 spans 14 residues. V was pared by 4 bases and J by 5 bases, with 14 bases between. CDR3 loop: CASSPPGHGDTQYF. The CDR3 region has the DNA TGTGCCAGCAGCCCACCCGGGCACGGAGATACGCAGTATTTT.

This clonotype was picked up many times. The J gene is TRBJ1-1, the V gene TRBV6-5; a possible D gene is TRBD1 (5 bases). CDR1 is MNHEY, CDR2 SVGAGI, per germline. Trimming took off 4 bases at V and 0 bases at J, with 18 bases between the two ends. CDR3 size: 17 residues. Here the CDR3 reads CASSFRTVGTVNTEAFF. The CDR3 DNA is TGTGCCAGCAGTTTCCGGACCGTCGGGACGGTGAACACTGAAGCTTTCTTT.

This clonotype appeared many times. The chain combines TRBV11-1 with TRBJ2-7; a possible D gene is TRBD2 (5 bases). The CDR3 extends over 14 amino acids. With 1 base removed from V and 6 bases from J, the gap between germline ends came to 13 bases. CDR1 is SGHAT and CDR2 is FQDESV in the germline V gene (reference sequence). This CDR3 is CASSLGGSVFEQYF. CDR3 in DNA: TGTGCCAGCAGCTTAGGAGGGAGTGTGTTCGAGCAGTACTTC. The full variable domain, completed using reference TRBV11-1 and TRBJ2-7, is EAEVAQSPRYKITEKSQAVAFWCDPISGHATLYWYRQILGQGPELLVQFQDESVVDDSQLPKDRFSAERLKGVDSTLKIQPAELGDSAMYLCASSLGGSVFEQYFGPGTRLTVT.

This rearrangement joins TRBV4-1 to TRBJ1-1; tentative D call: TRBD1 (6 bases). The CDR3 is made up of 14 amino acids. Germline loops: CDR1 MGHRA, CDR2 YSYEKL. The V gene lost 3 bases and the J gene lost 5 bases, with 13 bases spanning the gap. The CDR3 coding sequence is TGCGCCAGCAGCCACCAGACAGGTCCAACTGAAGCTTTCTTT. Its protein product is CASSHQTGPTEAFF.

This clonotype was picked up a small number of times. The V gene is TRBV7-6, the J gene TRBJ2-7, with 9 bases that match TRBD1. The J segment lost 2 bases and the V segment lost 5 bases, leaving 19 bases of the junction unmatched. The CDR3 length is 19 residues. Looked up from germline, CDR1 is SGHVS and CDR2 is FNYEAQ. The CDR3 nucleotides are TGTGCCAGCAGCGACAAGAAAGGGACAGGGTTATTATGGACCTACGAGCAGTACTTC. Amino acid sequence: CASSDKKGTGLLWTYEQYF.

This clonotype came up many times. V usage is TRBV12-3 or TRBV12-4 and J usage is TRBJ1-5; 7 bases are shared with TRBD1. J was trimmed by 0 bases and V by 6 bases; bases with no gene match: 2. The CDR3 has 14 residues. CDR3: CASRDRDSNQPQHF. The CDR3 nucleotides read TGTGCCAGCAGAGACAGGGATAGCAATCAGCCCCAGCATTTT.

This clonotype occurred a few times. A much more abundant neighbour one base away suggests this may be a read error. The chain uses TRBV2 and TRBJ2-1, with TRBD2 matching 9 bases. The CDR3 has 16 residues. With V trimmed by 8 bases and J by 0 bases, 8 bases remained unmatched. Germline values: CDR1 SNHLY, CDR2 FYNNEI. The CDR3 loop is CASRHHSGGSYNEQFF. The CDR3 DNA reads TGTGCCAGCCGTCACCATAGCGGGGGCTCCTACAATGAGCAGTTCTTC.

This clonotype was detected only a few times. This sequence joins TRBV12-3 or TRBV12-4 and TRBJ2-1; D is unresolved. This CDR3 spans 12 amino acids. With 5 bases removed from V and 7 bases from J, the gap between germline ends came to 9 bases. The CDR3 coding sequence is TGTGCCAGCAGTCTGTTTCTTAATGAGCAGTTCTTC. It encodes CASSLFLNEQFF.

This clonotype was seen only a few times. The J gene is TRBJ2-7, the V gene TRBV7-2; weak D call: TRBD2 (5 bases). Per germline, CDR1 SGHTA and CDR2 FQGNSA. The CDR3 runs to 17 residues. Trimming took off 4 bases at V and 1 base at J, with 20 bases between the two ends. The CDR3 loop reads CASSSPDSREWSYEQYF. CDR3 nucleotide sequence: TGTGCCAGCAGCTCCCCCGATTCGAGGGAGTGGTCCTACGAGCAGTACTTC.

The table lists this clonotype with a few counts. The chain recombines TRBV9 with TRBJ2-1; no clear D. The CDR3 sequence is 12 residues long. V gave up 0 bases and J gave up 9 bases, with 7 bases separating them. Per germline, CDR1 SGDLS and CDR2 YYNGEE. The CDR3 is CASSVVGREQFF. DNA of the CDR3: TGTGCCAGCAGCGTAGTGGGCCGTGAGCAGTTCTTC.

This chain uses TRBV6-5 with TRBJ2-7, with 14 positions matching TRBD2. Per the germline V gene, CDR1 is MNHEY and CDR2 is SVGAGI. This CDR3 contains 20 residues. Trimming removed 2 bases from V and 0 bases from J; junction bases left unmatched: 12. The CDR3 region has the DNA TGTGCCAGCAGTTACCTGAACCCAGGACTAGCGGGAGGATTCTCCTACGAGCAGTACTTC. Its translation: CASSYLNPGLAGGFSYEQYF.

V usage is TRBV6-1 and J usage is TRBJ1-1; 8 nucleotides agree with TRBD1. Germline V lookup: CDR1 MNHNS, CDR2 SASEGT. The CDR3 runs to 15 residues. Unmatched junction bases numbered 12, after V lost 6 bases and J lost 6 bases. CDR3 in amino acids: CASSLPTGQGPEAFF. CDR3 DNA sequence: TGTGCCAGCAGCCTTCCTACAGGACAGGGCCCTGAAGCTTTCTTT.

This clonotype was seen more than once but under ten times. V and J are TRBV20-1 and TRBJ2-7; tentative D call: TRBD1 (5 bases). V lost 5 bases and J 2 bases, leaving 13 bases between the germline ends. CDR3 length: 13 amino acids. The germline gives CDR1 DFQATT, CDR2 SNEGSKA (reference sequence). The CDR3 reads CSAQRGQAYEQYF. The CDR3 region has the DNA TGCAGTGCTCAGCGAGGACAAGCCTACGAGCAGTACTTC.

The chain carries TRBV19 and TRBJ2-1; D not certain. Germline loops: CDR1 LNHDA, CDR2 SQIVND (reference sequence). V was cut by 4 bases and J by 9 bases, with 16 bases left in between. This CDR3 region has 14 residues. This CDR3 reads CASSTNGVGLEQFF. CDR3 DNA: TGTGCCAGTAGTACCAACGGTGTCGGCCTTGAGCAGTTCTTC.

This clonotype occurred many times. The chain recombines TRBV3-1 with TRBJ1-2; 8 nucleotides align to TRBD1. The CDR3 covers 12 residues. V was pared by 4 bases and J by 8 bases, with 3 bases of the junction left unmatched. Germline assignment: CDR1 LGHDT and CDR2 YNNKEL (reference sequence). The CDR3 DNA sequence: TGTGCCAGCAGCCCTGCAGGGGGCGGCTACACCTTC. It encodes CASSPAGGGYTF. Looking up the rest from reference TRBV3-1 and TRBJ1-2 gives the full variable domain: DTAVSQTPKYLVTQMGNDKSIKCEQNLGHDTMYWYKQDSKKFLKIMFSYNNKELIINETVPNRFSPKSPDKAHLNLHINSLELGDSAVYFCASSPAGGGYTFGSGTRLTVV.

This CDR3 is CASSTTSGGQETQYF. The CDR3 bases are TGTGCCAGCAGCACGACTAGCGGGGGGCAAGAGACCCAGTACTTC. This sequence joins TRBV11-2 and TRBJ2-1, with 13 bases fitting TRBD2. The DNA end is more similar to TRBJ2-5, so the J call may be wrong. CDR3 length equals 15 residues. Germline CDR1 SGHAT, CDR2 FQNNGV.

V and J are TRBV3-1 and TRBJ2-1, with TRBD1 identical over 7 bases. V shed 4 bases and J 4 bases; nucleotides not matched to a gene: 7. CDR3 size: 15 residues. The germline V gene encodes CDR1 LGHDT and CDR2 YNNKEL (reference sequence). CDR3 residues: CASSPWDSLYNEQFF. CDR3 in DNA: TGTGCCAGCAGCCCCTGGGACAGTCTATACAATGAGCAGTTCTTC.

This clonotype was detected a few times. The V call is TRBV25-1, the J call TRBJ2-1, with 7 nucleotides matching TRBD1. Germline assignment: CDR1 MGHDK and CDR2 SYGVNS. This CDR3 comprises 14 residues. V lost 7 bases and J lost 4; bases outside the gene matches: 7. This CDR3 reads CASTTGTGYNEQFF. CDR3 nucleotides: TGTGCCAGCACGACAGGGACGGGGTACAATGAGCAGTTCTTC.

This clonotype has a count of ten or more. The chain recombines TRBV6-5 with TRBJ2-3; D remains unclear. This CDR3 has 11 residues. V lost 2 bases, J lost 6 bases, and 3 bases lay in between. From germline, CDR1 is MNHEY and CDR2 SVGAGI. The CDR3 nucleotides read TGTGCCAGCAGTTACAGGGATACGCAGTATTTT. Translated, it gives CASSYRDTQYF.